These 30 T cell receptor beta chains originate from one sample sequenced in a study of neurological immune-mediated disorders. Using its own MiXCR run on the 5' RACE reads, TCRdb lists one record per CDR3 protein. The repertoire holds approximately 66,000 distinct CDR3 sequences, with around 3% as singletons. The specimen sequenced was PBMCs. The source of these receptors is a man aged 40-55 years with multiple sclerosis.

As for this clonotype: One junction end does not reproduce the germline sequence, and a read error may be involved. V is TRBV6-5 and J is TRBJ1-6; 7 bases fit TRBD1. The V gene's germline CDR1 is MNHEY and CDR2 SVGAGI. CDR3 length: 20 residues. CDR3 protein: CASTTQGGRRGGSYNSHLHF. Written as DNA, the CDR3 is TGTGCCAGCACCACCCAGGGGGGACGCCGTGGAGGCTCCTATAATTCACACCTCCACTTT.

The CDR3 bases are TGCAGTGCTAGAGATCTAGGGTCCAATGAGCAGTTCTTC. Protein: CSARDLGSNEQFF. The rearrangement uses TRBV20-1 and TRBJ2-1; unclear D gene. The germline CDR1 and CDR2 sequences are DFQATT and SNEGSKA (reference sequence). The V gene lost 0 bases and the J gene lost 6 bases, with 9 bases spanning the gap. The CDR3 has 13 amino acids.

This clonotype was recorded at least ten times. V gene TRBV10-3 combines with J gene TRBJ1-5; 10 bases are a match to TRBD1. The V segment lost 2 bases and the J segment 5 bases; nucleotides outside the gene matches: 9. The CDR3 length is 17 residues. The V gene's germline CDR1 is ENHRY and CDR2 SYGVKD. CDR3 DNA: TGTGCCATCAGTGAGACACCGGGACAGGGGATTCATCAGCCCCAGCATTTT. This codes for CAISETPGQGIHQPQHF.

This clonotype occurred many times. The chain has TRBV6-5 and TRBJ1-2; TRBD1 might be the D (5 bases). The V gene's germline CDR1 is MNHEY and CDR2 SVGAGI. The V gene lost 2 bases and the J gene lost 7 bases, with 11 bases spanning the gap. The CDR3 extends over 13 amino acids. The CDR3 bases are TGTGCCAGCAGTTACGAGGGGAGATTTGGCTACACCTTC. It specifies CASSYEGRFGYTF.

This clonotype has a count of ten or more. V gene TRBV20-1 combines with J gene TRBJ2-3; D uncertain. This CDR3 has 11 residues. Germline V gene sequence: CDR1 DFQATT, CDR2 SNEGSKA (reference sequence). V lost 5 bases to trimming and J lost 5 bases, with 8 bases between them. The CDR3: CSARFGDTQYF. The CDR3 region has the DNA TGCAGTGCTCGATTTGGAGATACGCAGTATTTT.

Comments on this clonotype: An end of the junction differs from the germline gene, which may be a read error. The genes are TRBV6-1 and TRBJ1-5; possible D gene TRBD1, 6 bases. The CDR3 contains 16 residues. The germline V gene encodes CDR1 MNHNS and CDR2 SASEGT. CDR3 DNA sequence: TGTGCCAGCAGTGAAGCGTCCTACAGGGAAAATCAGCACCAGCATTTT. It specifies CASSEASYRENQHQHF.

As for this clonotype: A much larger clone sits a single nucleotide away, making a read error possible. V and J are TRBV21-1 and TRBJ1-5. TRBV21-1 is listed as a pseudogene. The CDR3 contains 12 residues. The CDR3 loop reads CASSTSNQPQNF. For the CDR3, the DNA is TGTGCCAGCAGTACTAGCAATCAGCCCCAGAATTTT.

This clonotype was seen ten or more times. The genes are TRBV6-2 or TRBV6-3 and TRBJ2-1; D is perhaps TRBD1 (5 bases). V shed 7 bases and J shed 8 bases, with 6 bases lying between them. The germline CDR1 and CDR2 sequences are MNHEY and SVGEGT. There are 10 residues in the CDR3. CDR3: CASNRYEQFF. CDR3 nucleotides: TGTGCCAGCAACAGGTATGAGCAGTTCTTC.

This clonotype was seen repeatedly, ten times or more. The rearrangement links TRBV9 to TRBJ1-4; no definite D call. This CDR3 contains 15 residues. In germline, CDR1 is SGDLS, CDR2 YYNGEE. V was cut by 0 bases and J by 5 bases, with 11 bases left in between. CDR3 bases: TGTGCCAGCAGCGTAGAAGGCGGACTGAATGAAAAACTGTTTTTT. It codes for CASSVEGGLNEKLFF.

This clonotype was observed a handful of times. The V gene is TRBV4-1, the J gene TRBJ1-4, with 10 nucleotides matching TRBD1. Germline values: CDR1 MGHRA, CDR2 YSYEKL. This CDR3 is 15 amino acids long. Trimming cost V 0 bases and J 5 bases; bases outside gene matches: 0. DNA of the CDR3: TGCGCCAGCAGCCAAGAGGGACAGGGGAATGAAAAACTGTTTTTT. Encoded protein: CASSQEGQGNEKLFF.

This clonotype showed up many times. This chain uses TRBV6-6 with TRBJ2-1; D is perhaps TRBD2 (5 bases). The CDR3 runs to 15 residues. V lost 0 bases and J 3 bases, leaving 9 bases between the germline ends. Germline loops: CDR1 MNHNY, CDR2 SVGAGI (reference sequence). The CDR3 sequence: CASSYSGVFYNEQFF. Written as DNA, the CDR3 is TGTGCCAGCAGTTACTCCGGGGTATTCTACAATGAGCAGTTCTTC.

This clonotype occurred many times. The CDR3 spells CSASLRTIPYEQYF. The CDR3 DNA sequence: TGCAGTGCTAGTTTGCGGACTATCCCATACGAGCAGTACTTC. V usage is TRBV20-1 and J usage is TRBJ2-7, with TRBD2 as a possible D gene (6 bases). The ends were cut back, 3 bases at V and 4 bases at J, with 16 bases in the middle. The CDR3 consists of 14 residues. Germline CDR1 and CDR2: DFQATT and SNEGSKA (reference sequence).

Ten or more counts support this clonotype. V is TRBV7-8 and J is TRBJ2-3; TRBD2 matches 7 bases. The CDR3 extends over 15 amino acids. V gave up 1 base and J gave up 2 bases; unmatched junction bases: 3. CDR1 and CDR2 from the germline V gene are SGHVS and FQNEAQ. CDR3 in amino acids: CASSLVLAVTDTQYF. In DNA form, the CDR3 reads TGTGCCAGCAGCTTAGTTCTAGCGGTCACAGATACGCAGTATTTT.

This clonotype was counted ten times or more. The chain is built from TRBV5-1 and TRBJ2-5; 10 bases are shared with TRBD2. Germline V CDR1 and CDR2: SGHRS, YFSETQ. The CDR3 length is 16 residues. V shed 2 bases and J 2 bases; nucleotides not matched to a gene: 6. In DNA form, the CDR3 reads TGCGCCAGCAGCTTATCTAGCGGGGGCCCACAAGAGACCCAGTACTTC. It yields the protein CASSLSSGGPQETQYF.

In this sample, this clonotype turned up many times. The chain links TRBV5-1 to TRBJ2-5; D gene uncertain. This CDR3 region has 13 residues. Germline V gene lookup returns CDR1 SGHRS and CDR2 YFSETQ. Between the trimmed V and J ends, which lost 0 bases and 4 bases, there was a span of 7 bases. Written as DNA, the CDR3 is TGCGCCAGCAGCTTGGAGATGGGAGAGACCCAGTACTTC. Amino acids: CASSLEMGETQYF.

This clonotype was observed many times. The chain links TRBV2 to TRBJ2-5, with 10 bases lining up with TRBD2. The V and J ends lost 6 bases and 5 bases, in that order; junction bases with no gene match: 9. Germline V CDR1 and CDR2: SNHLY, FYNNEI. The CDR3 runs 15 residues. CDR3 residues: CASSPSGGRGETQYF. The CDR3, as DNA: TGTGCCAGCAGCCCTAGCGGGGGCCGCGGGGAGACCCAGTACTTC.

This clonotype was detected a few times. The chain combines TRBV12-3 or TRBV12-4 with TRBJ1-1; TRBD1 agrees at 10 bases. Germline trimming cut 3 bases from V and 8 bases from J; bases unmatched to any gene: 3. The CDR3 has 13 amino acids. This CDR3 reads CASSLGTGEEAFF. The CDR3 DNA reads TGTGCCAGCAGTTTGGGGACAGGGGAAGAAGCTTTCTTT.

The table lists this clonotype with many counts. This chain joins TRBV5-1 and TRBJ1-2; D is unclear. V lost 6 bases to trimming and J lost 2 bases, with 11 bases between them. CDR1 SGHRS and CDR2 YFSETQ come from the germline V gene. The CDR3 sequence is 13 residues long. CDR3 loop: CASTAGQNYGYTF. CDR3 DNA: TGCGCCAGCACGGCAGGCCAGAACTATGGCTACACCTTC.

This clonotype was counted at least ten times. The V gene is TRBV5-1, the J gene TRBJ2-7; 11 nucleotides align to TRBD2. The CDR3 loop spans 15 amino acids. The germline gives CDR1 SGHRS, CDR2 YFSETQ. The V segment lost 4 bases and the J segment 5 bases; nucleotides outside the gene matches: 8. The CDR3 coding sequence is TGCGCCAGCAGCCCATCTACTAGCGGGAGCAACGAGCAGTACTTC. It specifies CASSPSTSGSNEQYF.

This clonotype was seen a handful of times. This sequence joins TRBV11-3 and TRBJ2-1; TRBD2 is a possible D gene (6 bases). The CDR3 totals 14 residues. The ends were cut back, 3 bases at V and 3 bases at J, with 9 bases in the middle. Germline V gives CDR1 SGHNT, CDR2 YENEEA. The CDR3 loop is CASSLGGGYNEQFF. CDR3 in DNA: TGTGCCAGCAGCTTGGGAGGAGGCTACAATGAGCAGTTCTTC. Filled out from reference TRBV11-3 and TRBJ2-1, the complete variable domain reads EAGVVQSPRYKIIEKKQPVAFWCNPISGHNTLYWYLQNLGQGPELLIRYENEEAVDDSQLPKDRFSAERLKGVDSTLKIQPAELGDSAVYLCASSLGGGYNEQFFGPGTRLTVL.

This clonotype was recorded many times. The chain links TRBV5-6 to TRBJ2-2; D unclear. CDR1 and CDR2 (germline): SGHDT, YYEEEE. CDR3 size: 15 residues. V was pared by 0 bases and J by 1 base, with 7 bases between. The CDR3 region has the DNA TGTGCCAGCAGCTTGGGACGTCTGAACACCGGGGAGCTGTTTTTT. Amino acid sequence: CASSLGRLNTGELFF.

The sample holds many counts of this clonotype. The chain is built from TRBV6-5 and TRBJ2-5; no clear D. This CDR3 has 13 amino acids. The germline V gene encodes CDR1 MNHEY and CDR2 SVGAGI. Trimming shortened V by 4 bases and J by 1 base, and 7 bases separated the two germline ends. The CDR3 coding sequence is TGTGCCAGCAGTTGGCAGCCCCAAGAGACCCAGTACTTC. It is translated as CASSWQPQETQYF.

This clonotype was seen ten or more times. This chain uses TRBV7-8 with TRBJ2-2, with a tentative D call TRBD2 (6 bases). The CDR3 is made up of 16 amino acids. CDR1 SGHVS and CDR2 FQNEAQ come from the germline V gene. The V gene lost 1 base and the J gene lost 4 bases, with 13 bases spanning the gap. The CDR3 DNA reads as TGTGCCAGCAGCTTAGAATTGGGACTTATCACCGGGGAGCTGTTTTTT. It codes for CASSLELGLITGELFF.

This clonotype was recorded many times. The V call is TRBV20-1, the J call TRBJ2-6, with TRBD1 identical over 8 bases. CDR1 and CDR2 from the germline V gene are DFQATT and SNEGSKA (reference sequence). There are 18 residues in the CDR3. V shed 0 bases and J 0 bases; nucleotides not matched to a gene: 7. CDR3 region: CSARDFGQGLSGANVLTF. The CDR3 DNA sequence: TGCAGTGCTAGAGACTTCGGACAGGGTCTCTCTGGGGCCAACGTCCTGACTTTC.

This clonotype appeared many times. The chain couples TRBV11-2 to TRBJ2-4, with TRBD1 matching 8 bases. From germline, CDR1 is SGHAT and CDR2 FQNNGV. CDR3 length: 16 residues. Trimming removed 5 bases from V and 2 bases from J; junction bases left unmatched: 8. The DNA for the CDR3 is TGTGCCAGCAGCCACCCGGACAGGGAAACCAAAAACATTCAGTACTTC. This codes for CASSHPDRETKNIQYF.

This clonotype has at least ten counts. V and J are TRBV5-1 and TRBJ1-1; possibly TRBD1 for D (5 bases). CDR3 size: 16 residues. Deletions cut 5 bases from V and 0 bases from J, with 17 bases between. Germline V gene sequence: CDR1 SGHRS, CDR2 YFSETQ. CDR3 sequence (DNA): TGCGCCAGCAGAAGGACACACCGGAGCATGAACACTGAAGCTTTCTTT. Translating gives CASRRTHRSMNTEAFF.

This clonotype has ten or more counts. CDR3 nucleotide sequence: TGCGCCAGCAGCTCCTGGACTAGCGCGTTGGGAGAGACCCAGTACTTC. Translation: CASSSWTSALGETQYF. This rearrangement joins TRBV5-1 to TRBJ2-5, with 9 bases matching TRBD2. This CDR3 is built from 16 residues. CDR1 and CDR2 from the germline V gene are SGHRS and YFSETQ. J gave up 4 bases and V 3 bases, and 10 bases lay outside the gene matches.

This clonotype has ten or more counts. This rearrangement joins TRBV5-1 to TRBJ2-5, with a tentative D call TRBD1 (6 bases). The CDR3 runs 13 residues. V lost 0 bases, J lost 3 bases, and 6 bases lay in between. Germline V CDR1 and CDR2: SGHRS, YFSETQ. The CDR3 loop reads CASSLEGEETQYF. DNA for the CDR3: TGCGCCAGCAGCTTGGAGGGGGAAGAGACCCAGTACTTC.

This clonotype was detected ten times or more. This rearrangement joins TRBV5-1 to TRBJ1-5; 11 bases fit TRBD1. Germline V gene data show CDR1 as SGHRS and CDR2 as YFSETQ. The ends lost 2 bases at V and 5 bases at J; junction bases unmatched: 3. This CDR3 contains 15 residues. CDR3 nucleotide sequence: TGCGCCAGCAGCTTAGGGGGACAGGGGGATCAGCCCCAGCATTTT. This codes for CASSLGGQGDQPQHF.

This clonotype showed up many times. The V call is TRBV4-2, the J call TRBJ1-6, with D hard to call. The V and J ends lost 0 bases and 0 bases respectively, with 18 bases between them. Germline CDR1 reads LGHNA; CDR2 reads YNFKEQ. The CDR3 loop spans 20 amino acids. CDR3 DNA: TGTGCCAGCAGCCAAGAGTCGTCACCCGGTAGAATCTCCTATAATTCACCCCTCCACTTT. Translation: CASSQESSPGRISYNSPLHF.